This is a list of T cell receptor beta chains from one sample in a study of T cell repertoires in cytomegalovirus infection. No cognate antigen is known for these TCRs. MiXCR, run by TCRdb on the reads, gives a single entry per CDR3 protein. The profile shows 340,000 or so distinct CDR3 sequences, roughly 25% of them singletons. The sample consisted of cultured PBMCs, taken from culture after CMV antigen stimulation. The receptor source for this set is a human donor in good health (CMV status not recorded). Some clones in this sample may be carry-over from other donors' samples. The CDR3 runs from the conserved cysteine through the conserved F or W. A D gene is named only where the DNA matches it firmly. For some rows the clone size is stated as once, few or many, or as a class when expanded; others skip it.

j_call | v_call | d_call | clone_size | cdr3_length | cdr3_aa | cdr3_nt
TRBJ2-5 | TRBV28 | . | . | 12 | CASSLDFTTQYF | TGTGCCAGCAGTTTAGACTTCACGACCCAGTACTTC
TRBJ2-1 | TRBV5-4 | . | . | 15 | CASSSQSDPWDEQFF | TGTGCCAGCAGCTCGCAATCGGACCCTTGGGATGAGCAGTTCTTC
TRBJ2-5 | TRBV7-6 | . | . | 14 | CASSKDSPQETQYF | TGTGCCAGTTCAAAGGACAGTCCGCAAGAGACCCAGTACTTC
TRBJ1-6 | TRBV15 | . | . | 16 | CATSRALIGEGSPLHF | TGTGCCACCAGCAGAGCGCTCATCGGGGAAGGATCACCCCTCCACTTT
TRBJ2-2 | TRBV12-3/TRBV12-4 | TRBD1 | . | 16 | CASTRLGTGLTGELFF | TGTGCCAGCACCCGATTGGGGACAGGCCTGACCGGGGAGCTGTTTTTT
TRBJ1-2 | TRBV2 | . | . | 16 | CASTARGQGLHGGYTF | TGTGCCAGCACCGCGCGGGGCCAGGGGCTTCATGGAGGCTACACCTTC
TRBJ2-5 | TRBV10-2 | TRBD2 | many | 17 | CASSPGTSGRARETQYF | TGCGCCAGCAGTCCCGGGACTAGCGGGAGGGCCAGGGAGACCCAGTACTTC
TRBJ2-5 | TRBV5-4 | . | few | 14 | CASSLPSAQETQYF | TGTGCCAGCAGCCTGCCTAGCGCGCAAGAGACCCAGTACTTC
TRBJ2-1 | TRBV7-8 | . | . | 16 | CASSLEFTAARDEQFF | TGTGCCAGCAGCTTAGAGTTCACAGCCGCCCGCGATGAGCAGTTCTTC
TRBJ1-1 | TRBV7-8 | . | many | 14 | CASSPATGRTEAFF | TGTGCCAGCAGCCCCGCAACAGGGAGGACTGAAGCTTTCTTT
TRBJ2-2 | TRBV4-3 | . | . | 18 | CASSQDRVGVSHTGELFF | TGCGCCAGCAGCCAAGATCGGGTAGGGGTTTCACACACCGGGGAGCTGTTTTTT
TRBJ2-3 | TRBV19 | TRBD1 | few | 14 | CASSRTGITDTQYF | TGTGCCAGTAGCCGGACAGGAATAACAGATACGCAGTATTTT